Sequencing of this T cell receptor (beta chain) was carried out in a study of blood T cell repertoires in COVID-19. Study summary: From the United States, Italy and Spain came samples of acute and convalescent COVID-19.

Trimming left V 3 bases short and J 4 bases short, with 13 bases between. The CDR3 runs 16 residues. Germline assignment: CDR1 SEHNR and CDR2 FQNEAQ (reference sequence). Sequencing used immunoSEQ multiplex PCR; TCRdb keeps in-frame clones, though not all of them. This sample has about 200,000 clones, with about nine tenths found just once. Sequencing input: peripheral blood. The chain combines TRBV7-9 with TRBJ1-6, with D possibly being TRBD1 (5 bases). This TCR came from a man younger than 35 with active or convalescent COVID-19. The CDR3, as DNA: TGTGCCAGCAGCTTGGACACCAATATGTATAATTCACCCCTCCACTTT. Translated, it gives CASSLDTNMYNSPLHF.